This TCR beta chain was sequenced for a study of T-cell reconstitution after alpha-beta-depleted transplantation in children (TCRdb year 2016). In the study overall: Using TCR repertoire profiling, the study quantitatively followed how T-cell immune reconstitution unfolded in children after TCRalphabeta/CD19-depleted allogeneic hematopoietic cell transplantation. Overall study outcomes, separate from this receptor: The apparently early recovery of alphabetaT-cell counts about two months after transplant reportedly depended on only several hundred rapidly expanded clones that came from non-depleted graft cells. Over the following months the frequencies of hyperexpanded clones went down, and after one year T-cell counts and TCRbeta diversity were mostly credited to newly produced T cells. The high TCRbeta diversity at day 60 in some patients was ascribed to recipient T cells and intrathymic progenitors that had survived conditioning.

The library relied on PCR. Sequencing took place on an Illumina HiSeq 2500. To normalize quantification of the TCRbeta repertoire, the TCR libraries were built with molecular barcoding that relied on unique molecular identifiers. Starting from the raw public reads, TCRdb applied fastp trimming at Q25, assembled clones with MiXCR and retained in-frame beta chains. Each entry is one CDR3 protein sequence, shown with its most common DNA and genes. This sample is represented by 600,000 to 800,000 distinct CDR3 sequences; about 12% of them were singletons. The biggest ten clones account for 0.79% of the sample. This clonotype was detected a few times. There is no known antigen for this receptor. No much larger clonotype is one base removed from it; base qualities were not supplied. From the cysteine up to the phenylalanine, the CDR3 has a length of 20 residues. Kept here is only the CDR3 DNA, which spans 60 bases and is read in frame from base 1. Looking up the germline V gene yields CDR1 SGHRS and CDR2 YFSETQ. V and J are trimmed by 3 bases and 5 bases, and the gene matches miss 19 bases of the junction.

What this sample's treatment or condition label stands for: allogeneic hematopoietic cell transplantation with graft depleted of TCRalphabeta T cells and CD19 B cells. The transplant recipients were children given TCRalphabeta/CD19-depleted allogeneic hematopoietic cell grafts. The rearranged segments are TRBV5-1 and TRBJ2-1; 11 of the junction bases match TRBD2. The material sequenced was PBMCs, taken before TCRalphabeta/CD19-depleted stem cell transplant. The TCR originated in a girl aged 2 to 10 with congenital amegakaryocytic thrombocytopenia, due to receive a stem cell transplant. The sequenced DNA: TGCGCCAGCAGCTCGCTCCCGGGACTAGCGGCGATGAAGAGCGACAATGAGCAGTTCTTC. The encoded protein is CASSSLPGLAAMKSDNEQFF.